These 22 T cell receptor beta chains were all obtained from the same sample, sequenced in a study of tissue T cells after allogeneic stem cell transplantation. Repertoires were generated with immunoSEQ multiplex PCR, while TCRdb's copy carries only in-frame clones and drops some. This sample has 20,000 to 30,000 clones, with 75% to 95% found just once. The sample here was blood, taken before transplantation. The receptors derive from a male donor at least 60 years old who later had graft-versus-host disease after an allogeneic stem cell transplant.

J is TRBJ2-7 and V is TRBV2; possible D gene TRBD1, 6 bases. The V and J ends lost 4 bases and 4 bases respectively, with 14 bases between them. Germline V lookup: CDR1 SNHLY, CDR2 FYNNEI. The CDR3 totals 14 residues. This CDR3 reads CASSAVLQGYEQYF. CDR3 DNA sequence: TGTGCCAGCAGTGCCGTTTTACAGGGATACGAGCAGTACTTC.

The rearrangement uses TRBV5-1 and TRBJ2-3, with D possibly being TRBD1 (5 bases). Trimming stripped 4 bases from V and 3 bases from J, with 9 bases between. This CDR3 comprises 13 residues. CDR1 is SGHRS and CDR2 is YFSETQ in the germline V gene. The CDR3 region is CASSHRQTDTQYF. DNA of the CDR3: TGCGCCAGCAGCCACCGACAGACAGATACGCAGTATTTT.

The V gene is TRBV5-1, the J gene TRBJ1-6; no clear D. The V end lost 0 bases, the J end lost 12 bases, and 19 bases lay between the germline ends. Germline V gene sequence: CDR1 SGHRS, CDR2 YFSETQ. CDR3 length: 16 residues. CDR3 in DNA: TGCGCCAGCAGCTTGGCCTCGGCACCTGGAGTAGGACCCCTCCACTTT. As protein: CASSLASAPGVGPLHF.

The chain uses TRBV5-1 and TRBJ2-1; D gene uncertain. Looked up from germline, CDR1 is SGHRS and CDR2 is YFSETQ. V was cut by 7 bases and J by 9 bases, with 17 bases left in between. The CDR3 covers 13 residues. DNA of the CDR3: TGCGCCAGCTCCTCGGCCCTGGGCGGTGAGCAGTTCTTC. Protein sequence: CASSSALGGEQFF.

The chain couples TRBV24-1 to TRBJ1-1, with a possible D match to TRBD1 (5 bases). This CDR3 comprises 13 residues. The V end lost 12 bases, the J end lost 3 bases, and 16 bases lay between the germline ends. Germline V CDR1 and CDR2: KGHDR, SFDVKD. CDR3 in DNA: TGTGCCCCCATCGGGGGAGGTTACACTGAAGCTTTCTTT. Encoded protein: CAPIGGGYTEAFF.

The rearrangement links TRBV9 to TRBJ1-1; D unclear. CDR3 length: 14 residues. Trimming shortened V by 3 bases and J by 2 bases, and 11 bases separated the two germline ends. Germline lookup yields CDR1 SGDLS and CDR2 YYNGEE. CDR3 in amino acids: CASSAWTGNTEAFF. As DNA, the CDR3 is TGTGCCAGCAGCGCTTGGACGGGTAACACTGAAGCTTTCTTT. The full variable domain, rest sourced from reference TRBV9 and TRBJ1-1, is DSGVTQTPKHLITATGQRVTLRCSPRSGDLSVYWYQQSLDQGLQFLIQYYNGEERAKGNILERFSAQQFPDLHSELNLSSLELGDSALYFCASSAWTGNTEAFFGQGTRLTVV.

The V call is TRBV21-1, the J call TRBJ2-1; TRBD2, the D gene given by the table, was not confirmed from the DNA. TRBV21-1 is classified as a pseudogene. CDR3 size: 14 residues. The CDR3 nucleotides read TGTGCCAGCAGCAAAGTGTCGGGCTACAATGAGCAGTTCTTC. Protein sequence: CASSKVSGYNEQFF.

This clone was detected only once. CDR3 residues: CASSHGRGPNYGYTF. For the CDR3, the DNA is TGCGCCAGCAGCCACGGTCGGGGACCAAACTATGGCTACACCTTC. The genes are TRBV4-1 and TRBJ1-2, with D tentatively TRBD1 (5 bases). The CDR3 sequence is 15 residues long. Trimming removed 3 bases from V and 2 bases from J, with 13 bases in between. The germline V gene has CDR1 MGHRA and CDR2 YSYEKL.

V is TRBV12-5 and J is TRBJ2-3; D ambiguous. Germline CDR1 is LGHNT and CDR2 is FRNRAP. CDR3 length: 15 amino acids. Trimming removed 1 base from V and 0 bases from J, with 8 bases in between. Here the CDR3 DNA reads TGTGCTAGTGGTTTGGGAACTTACAGCACAGATACGCAGTATTTT. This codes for CASGLGTYSTDTQYF.

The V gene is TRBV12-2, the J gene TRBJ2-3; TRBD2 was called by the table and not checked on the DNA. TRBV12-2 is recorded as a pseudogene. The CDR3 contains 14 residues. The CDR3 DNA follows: TGTGCAAGTCGTCGAAGACTGAGCACAGATACGCAGTATTTT. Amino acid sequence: CASRRRLSTDTQYF.

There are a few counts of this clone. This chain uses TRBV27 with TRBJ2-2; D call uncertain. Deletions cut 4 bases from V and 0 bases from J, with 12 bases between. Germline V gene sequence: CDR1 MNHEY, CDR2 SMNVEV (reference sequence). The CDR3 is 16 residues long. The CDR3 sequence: CASSSASGANTGELFF. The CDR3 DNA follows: TGTGCCAGCAGTTCCGCGAGTGGCGCGAACACCGGGGAGCTGTTTTTT.

This chain's CDR3 is CASSATDYGYTF. In nucleotides, the CDR3 is TGTGCCAGCAGCGCGACGGACTATGGCTACACCTTC. The chain uses TRBV5-6 and TRBJ1-2; no reliable D call. Germline values: CDR1 SGHDT, CDR2 YYEEEE. This CDR3 is 12 amino acids long. Between the trimmed V and J ends, which lost 4 bases and 3 bases, there was a span of 7 bases.

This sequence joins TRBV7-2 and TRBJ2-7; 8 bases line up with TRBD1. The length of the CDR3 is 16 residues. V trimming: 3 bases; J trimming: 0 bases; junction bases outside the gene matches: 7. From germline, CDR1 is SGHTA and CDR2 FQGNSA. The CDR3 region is CASSFPRTGYSYEQYF. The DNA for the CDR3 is TGTGCCAGCAGCTTCCCTAGGACAGGGTACTCCTACGAGCAGTACTTC.

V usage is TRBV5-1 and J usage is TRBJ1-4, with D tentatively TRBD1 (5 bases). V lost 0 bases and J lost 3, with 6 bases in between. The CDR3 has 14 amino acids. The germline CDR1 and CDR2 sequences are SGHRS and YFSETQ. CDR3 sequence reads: CASSLGQPNEKLFF. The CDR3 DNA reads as TGCGCCAGCAGCTTGGGACAGCCTAATGAAAAACTGTTTTTT. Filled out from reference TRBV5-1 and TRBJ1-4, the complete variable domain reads KAGVTQTPRYLIKTRGQQVTLSCSPISGHRSVSWYQQTPGQGLQFLFEYFSETQRNKGNFPGRFSGRQFSNSRSEMNVSTLELGDSALYLCASSLGQPNEKLFFGSGTQLSVL.

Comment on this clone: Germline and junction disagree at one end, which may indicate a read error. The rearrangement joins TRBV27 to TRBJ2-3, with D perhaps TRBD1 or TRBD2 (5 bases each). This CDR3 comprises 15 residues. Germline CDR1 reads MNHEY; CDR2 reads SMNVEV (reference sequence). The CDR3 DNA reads TGTGCCAGCAGTCTATCGGGGCCACGCACAGATACGCAGTATTTT. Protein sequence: CASSLSGPRTDTQYF.

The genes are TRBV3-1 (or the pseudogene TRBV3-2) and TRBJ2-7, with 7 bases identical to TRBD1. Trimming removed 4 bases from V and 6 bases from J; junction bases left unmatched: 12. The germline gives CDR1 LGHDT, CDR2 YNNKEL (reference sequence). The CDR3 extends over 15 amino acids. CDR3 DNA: TGTGCCAGCAGCCGACTAAATCCGTCAGGGGGCGAGCAGTACTTC. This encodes CASSRLNPSGGEQYF.

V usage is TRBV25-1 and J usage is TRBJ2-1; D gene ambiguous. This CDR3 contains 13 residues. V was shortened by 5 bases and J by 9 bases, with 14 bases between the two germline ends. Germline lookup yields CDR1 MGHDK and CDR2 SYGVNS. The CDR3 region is CASSLDLNGEQFF. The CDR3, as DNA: TGTGCCAGCAGTCTAGACCTGAACGGTGAGCAGTTCTTC. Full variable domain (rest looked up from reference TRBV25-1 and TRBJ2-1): EADIYQTPRYLVIGTGKKITLECSQTMGHDKMYWYQQDPGMELHLIHYSYGVNSTEKGDLSSESTVSRIRTEHFPLTLESARPSHTSQYLCASSLDLNGEQFFGPGTRLTVL.

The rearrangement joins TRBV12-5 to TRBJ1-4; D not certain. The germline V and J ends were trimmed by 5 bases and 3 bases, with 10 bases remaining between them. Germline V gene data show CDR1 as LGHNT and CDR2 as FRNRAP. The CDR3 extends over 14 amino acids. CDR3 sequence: CASGPRTANEKLFF. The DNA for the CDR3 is TGTGCTAGTGGTCCCAGGACCGCTAATGAAAAACTGTTTTTT.

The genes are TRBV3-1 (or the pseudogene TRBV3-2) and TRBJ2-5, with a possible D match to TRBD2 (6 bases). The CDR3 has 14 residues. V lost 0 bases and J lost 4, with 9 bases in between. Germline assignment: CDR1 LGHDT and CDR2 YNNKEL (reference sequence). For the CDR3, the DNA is TGTGCCAGCAGCCAAGATTTGGGAGGAGAGACCCAGTACTTC. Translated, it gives CASSQDLGGETQYF.

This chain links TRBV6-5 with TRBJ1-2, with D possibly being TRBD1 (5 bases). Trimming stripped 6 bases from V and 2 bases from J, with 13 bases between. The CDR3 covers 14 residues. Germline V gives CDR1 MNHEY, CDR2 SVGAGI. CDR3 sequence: CASSFLDINYGYTF. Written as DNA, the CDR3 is TGTGCCAGCAGCTTCCTGGACATCAACTATGGCTACACCTTC.

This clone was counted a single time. The DNA of the CDR3 is TGTGCCAGTAGGACCGCAGGGGGCGCCGGGGAGCTGTTTTTT. Amino acid sequence: CASRTAGGAGELFF. V gene TRBV19 combines with J gene TRBJ2-2, with TRBD1 matching 8 bases. The CDR3 covers 14 residues. Germline-derived CDR1 and CDR2 are LNHDA and SQIVND (reference sequence). With 6 bases clipped from V and 6 bases from J, the junction kept 6 bases outside the gene matches.

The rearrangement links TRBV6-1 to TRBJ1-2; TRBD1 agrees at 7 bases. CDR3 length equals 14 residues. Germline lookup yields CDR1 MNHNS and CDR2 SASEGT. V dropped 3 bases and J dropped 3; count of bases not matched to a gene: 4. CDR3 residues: CASSDGTDDYGYTF. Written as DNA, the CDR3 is TGTGCCAGCAGTGATGGGACAGACGACTATGGCTACACCTTC.